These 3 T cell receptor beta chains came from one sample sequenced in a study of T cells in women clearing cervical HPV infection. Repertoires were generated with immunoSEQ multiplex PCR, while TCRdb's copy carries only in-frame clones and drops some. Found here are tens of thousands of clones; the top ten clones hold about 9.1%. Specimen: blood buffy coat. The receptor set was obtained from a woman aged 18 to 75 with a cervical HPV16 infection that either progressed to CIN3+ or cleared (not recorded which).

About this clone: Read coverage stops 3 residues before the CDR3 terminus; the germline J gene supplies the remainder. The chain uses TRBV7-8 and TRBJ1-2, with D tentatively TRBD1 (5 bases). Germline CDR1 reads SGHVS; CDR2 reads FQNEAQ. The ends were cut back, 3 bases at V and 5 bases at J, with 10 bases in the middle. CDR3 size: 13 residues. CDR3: CASSFDSLYGYTF. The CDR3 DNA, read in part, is TGTGCCAGCAGCTTTGACAGCCTATATGGC. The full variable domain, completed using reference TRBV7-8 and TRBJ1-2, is GAGVSQSPRYKVAKRGQDVALRCDPISGHVSLFWYQQALGQGPEFLTYFQNEAQLDKSGLPSDRFFAERPEGSVSTLKIQRTQQEDSAVYLCASSFDSLYGYTFGSGTRLTVV.

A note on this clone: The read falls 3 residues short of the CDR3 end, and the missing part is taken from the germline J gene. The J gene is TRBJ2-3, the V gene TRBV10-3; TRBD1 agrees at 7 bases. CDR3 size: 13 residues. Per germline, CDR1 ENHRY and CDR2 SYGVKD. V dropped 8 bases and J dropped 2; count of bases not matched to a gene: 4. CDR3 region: CAIHGQDTDTQYF. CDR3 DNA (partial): TGTGCCATCCATGGACAGGACACAGATACG.

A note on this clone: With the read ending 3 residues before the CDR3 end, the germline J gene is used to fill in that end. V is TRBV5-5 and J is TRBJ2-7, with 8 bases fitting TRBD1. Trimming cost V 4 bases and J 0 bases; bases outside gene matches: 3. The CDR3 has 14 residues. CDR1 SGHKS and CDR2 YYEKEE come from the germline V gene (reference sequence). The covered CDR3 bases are TGTGCCAGCAGCACGCAGGGGGCCTCCTACGAG. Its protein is CASSTQGASYE. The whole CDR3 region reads CASSTQGASYEQYF.